One and the same sample provided the 27 T cell receptor beta chains below, sequenced in a study of T cell clones after liver transplantation (dated by TCRdb to the late 2010s). Read against the paper, the sample's time point label means: pre-transplant. Library construction relied on the immunoSEQ multiplex PCR assay. In TCRdb, the immuneACCESS table is reduced to in-frame sequences with V and J assigned. These tables do not hold every clone; where another copy was compared, an unresolved V gene accounts for under half, and the others remain unexplained. The sample table shows around 100,000 clones, and 75% to 90% are seen once. In total, the top ten clones hold approximately 0.93% of the sample. Specimen: CD4+ T cells from blood, collected before liver transplant. The receptors were sampled from a human donor who received a liver transplant.

This chain links TRBV2 with TRBJ1-4; maybe TRBD1 (6 bases). CDR1 is SNHLY, CDR2 FYNNEI, per germline. The V gene lost 1 base and the J gene lost 2 bases, with 17 bases spanning the gap. This CDR3 has 18 residues. The CDR3 here is CASSEVRAGVGTNEKLFF. CDR3 nucleotide sequence: TGTGCCAGCAGTGAAGTGAGGGCAGGGGTTGGCACTAATGAAAAACTGTTTTTT.

CDR3 in DNA: TGTGCCAGCAGCCCTGGGCTAGCGGCCTACGAGCAGTACTTC. Its protein is CASSPGLAAYEQYF. The chain links TRBV7-2 to TRBJ2-7; 7 bases are shared with TRBD2. V lost 5 bases and J lost 2; bases outside the gene matches: 6. This CDR3 has 14 residues. Germline values: CDR1 SGHTA, CDR2 FQGNSA.

The V call is TRBV7-6, the J call TRBJ2-7, with D unresolved. V was cut by 5 bases and J by 6 bases, with 11 bases left in between. This CDR3 comprises 12 residues. Per germline, CDR1 SGHVS and CDR2 FNYEAQ. The CDR3 spells CASSHDAREQYF. For the CDR3, the DNA is TGTGCCAGCAGCCATGACGCGCGCGAGCAGTACTTC. The complete variable domain, with remaining parts taken from reference TRBV7-6 and TRBJ2-7, reads GAGVSQSPRYKVTKRGQDVALRCDPISGHVSLYWYRQALGQGPEFLTYFNYEAQQDKSGLPNDRFSAERPEGSISTLTIQRTEQRDSAMYRCASSHDAREQYFGPGTRLTVT.

The rearrangement links TRBV5-6 to TRBJ2-7; D is ambiguous. V was cut by 2 bases and J by 1 base, with 7 bases left in between. Germline CDR1 SGHDT, CDR2 YYEEEE. CDR3 length equals 13 residues. CDR3 sequence reads: CASSFSGSYEQYF. The CDR3 bases are TGTGCCAGCAGCTTTTCAGGTTCCTACGAGCAGTACTTC.

This chain joins TRBV7-2 and TRBJ2-2; 7 nucleotides agree with TRBD1. The J segment lost 5 bases and the V segment lost 5 bases, leaving 11 bases of the junction unmatched. CDR1 and CDR2 from the germline V gene are SGHTA and FQGNSA. The CDR3 runs 16 residues. CDR3 bases: TGTGCCAGCAGCCAGGGACAGAAATTATTTACCGGGGAGCTGTTTTTT. Translation gives CASSQGQKLFTGELFF.

This rearrangement joins TRBV12-5 to TRBJ1-2; possibly TRBD1 for D (5 bases). The germline CDR1 and CDR2 sequences are LGHNT and FRNRAP. This CDR3 comprises 13 residues. V was clipped by 4 bases and J by 2 bases, with 8 bases between them. The CDR3 loop is CASGSRDNYGYTF. The CDR3 DNA follows: TGTGCTAGTGGTTCTAGGGACAACTATGGCTACACCTTC.

The chain joins TRBV28 to TRBJ2-3, with D uncertain. Germline loops: CDR1 MDHEN, CDR2 SYDVKM. This CDR3 has 13 residues. V lost 1 base and J 10 bases, leaving 12 bases between the germline ends. CDR3 nucleotides: TGTGCCAGCAGTTTATCGGATGGGCAGTCGCAGTATTTT. Protein: CASSLSDGQSQYF. Complete variable domain (other parts from reference TRBV28 and TRBJ2-3): DVKVTQSSRYLVKRTGEKVFLECVQDMDHENMFWYRQDPGLGLRLIYFSYDVKMKEKGDIPEGYSVSREKKERFSLILESASTNQTSMYLCASSLSDGQSQYFGPGTRLTVL.

The rearrangement links TRBV29-1 to TRBJ1-5, with 7 bases that match TRBD1. The V and J ends lost 4 bases and 4 bases, in that order; junction bases with no gene match: 4. This CDR3 is 13 amino acids long. Germline V gene data show CDR1 as SQVTM and CDR2 as ANQGSEA. CDR3 loop: CSVGGTENQPQHF. The CDR3 DNA sequence: TGCAGCGTTGGGGGGACAGAAAATCAGCCCCAGCATTTT.

The V call is TRBV28, the J call TRBJ1-5; D is unclear. V lost 3 bases to trimming and J lost 2 bases, with 14 bases between them. CDR1 MDHEN and CDR2 SYDVKM come from the germline V gene. The CDR3 is 16 amino acids. CDR3 sequence: CASSFQIYSGNQPQHF. The DNA of the CDR3 is TGTGCCAGCAGTTTCCAGATTTATAGTGGCAATCAGCCCCAGCATTTT.

The CDR3 sequence is CASSLLAGGSTDTQYF. CDR3 sequence (DNA): TGTGCCAGCAGCTTATTAGCGGGGGGTAGCACAGATACGCAGTATTTT. V usage is TRBV7-3 and J usage is TRBJ2-3, with 10 positions matching TRBD2. V lost 2 bases and J lost 0; bases outside the gene matches: 2. This CDR3 contains 16 residues. Germline CDR1 is SGHTA and CDR2 is FQGTGA. The variable domain in full, with the rest retrieved from reference TRBV7-3 and TRBJ2-3, is GAGVSQTPSNKVTEKGKYVELRCDPISGHTALYWYRQSLGQGPEFLIYFQGTGAADDSGLPNDRFFAVRPEGSVSTLKIQRTERGDSAVYLCASSLLAGGSTDTQYFGPGTRLTVL.

The chain is built from TRBV11-2 and TRBJ1-6; D ambiguous. The CDR3 totals 13 residues. Germline-derived CDR1 and CDR2 are SGHAT and FQNNGV. The germline V and J ends were trimmed by 3 bases and 7 bases, with 7 bases remaining between them. The CDR3 here is CASSFSRNSPLHF. DNA for the CDR3: TGTGCCAGCAGCTTCTCCCGGAATTCACCCCTCCACTTT.

V gene TRBV7-2 combines with J gene TRBJ2-2; possibly TRBD1 for D (5 bases). The CDR3 is made up of 13 amino acids. V dropped 5 bases and J dropped 5 bases, with 9 bases sitting between them. The germline CDR1 and CDR2 sequences are SGHTA and FQGNSA. The CDR3 bases are TGTGCCAGCAGCCGTACAGGAACCGGGGAGCTGTTTTTT. It specifies CASSRTGTGELFF.

The chain couples TRBV18 to TRBJ1-5; D remains unclear. The CDR3 spans 15 residues. CDR1 and CDR2 (germline): KGHSH, LQKENI. Trimming removed 2 bases from V and 2 bases from J, with 10 bases in between. The CDR3 sequence: CASSPSQSGNQPQHF. The CDR3 DNA is TGTGCCAGCTCACCAAGCCAGAGTGGCAATCAGCCCCAGCATTTT.

V is TRBV9 and J is TRBJ2-3, with 9 bases identical to TRBD2. V lost 2 bases to trimming and J lost 2 bases; unmatched junction nucleotides: 3. The germline V gene encodes CDR1 SGDLS and CDR2 YYNGEE. This CDR3 has 15 amino acids. The CDR3 loop is CASSVSGGLTDTQYF. In DNA form, the CDR3 reads TGTGCCAGCAGCGTTAGCGGGGGACTCACAGATACGCAGTATTTT.

The chain joins TRBV5-4 to TRBJ1-1; a possible D gene is TRBD1 (6 bases). Deletions cut 4 bases from V and 3 bases from J, with 13 bases between. Germline CDR1 is SGHNT and CDR2 is YYREEE (reference sequence). CDR3 length: 14 amino acids. In DNA, the CDR3 is TGTGCCAGCAGCCGCCGGGACACCCACACTGAAGCTTTCTTT. Encoded protein: CASSRRDTHTEAFF.

This sequence joins TRBV11-2 and TRBJ2-1, with 9 positions matching TRBD2. From germline, CDR1 is SGHAT and CDR2 FQNNGV. This CDR3 is 15 amino acids long. The ends lost 5 bases at V and 1 base at J; junction bases unmatched: 3. Here the CDR3 reads CASSITSGSYNEQFF. The DNA for the CDR3 is TGTGCCAGCAGCATAACTAGCGGGTCCTACAATGAGCAGTTCTTC.

This clone has only one observation. V and J are TRBV18 and TRBJ2-5, with D unresolved. The CDR3 extends over 15 amino acids. From germline, CDR1 is KGHSH and CDR2 LQKENI. Trimming took off 2 bases at V and 3 bases at J, with 13 bases between the two ends. CDR3: CASSPRRSEKETQYF. The CDR3 region has the DNA TGTGCCAGCTCACCAAGGCGCTCGGAAAAAGAGACCCAGTACTTC. Together with reference TRBV18 and TRBJ2-5, the CDR3 gives the full variable domain: NAGVMQNPRHLVRRRGQEARLRCSPMKGHSHVYWYRQLPEEGLKFMVYLQKENIIDESGMPKERFSAEFPKEGPSILRIQQVVRGDSAAYFCASSPRRSEKETQYFGPGTRLLVL.

The chain links TRBV7-9 to TRBJ1-5; 8 positions match TRBD1. The germline CDR1 and CDR2 sequences are SEHNR and FQNEAQ (reference sequence). The CDR3 totals 15 residues. V dropped 6 bases and J dropped 6; count of bases not matched to a gene: 10. CDR3 in amino acids: CASSWGAGTGQPQHF. CDR3 nucleotide sequence: TGTGCCAGCAGTTGGGGGGCGGGGACAGGTCAGCCCCAGCATTTT. The full variable domain, in which reference TRBV7-9 and TRBJ1-5 provide the parts outside the CDR3, is DTGVSQNPRHKITKRGQNVTFRCDPISEHNRLYWYRQTLGQGPEFLTYFQNEAQLEKSRLLSDRFSAERPKGSFSTLEIQRTEQGDSAMYLCASSWGAGTGQPQHFGDGTRLSIL.

The genes are TRBV7-2 and TRBJ2-7, with D possibly TRBD2 on 5 matching bases. The CDR3 is 14 residues long. Germline V gives CDR1 SGHTA, CDR2 FQGNSA. V was cut by 5 bases and J by 1 base, with 12 bases left in between. DNA for the CDR3: TGTGCCAGCAGCCCCGGGGTGAATTCCTACGAGCAGTACTTC. Its translation is CASSPGVNSYEQYF.

The rearrangement joins TRBV6-1 to TRBJ1-2; D gene ambiguous. Germline V lookup: CDR1 MNHNS, CDR2 SASEGT. CDR3 size: 19 residues. Deletions cut 3 bases from V and 7 bases from J, with 30 bases between. CDR3 protein: CASSEGYQTSGRDVFGYTF. CDR3 DNA sequence: TGTGCCAGCAGTGAGGGGTACCAGACCTCGGGCCGTGATGTTTTTGGCTACACCTTC.

The V call is TRBV19, the J call TRBJ2-1, with TRBD2 matching 10 bases. The CDR3 totals 16 residues. Germline V gives CDR1 LNHDA, CDR2 SQIVND (reference sequence). Unmatched junction bases numbered 13, after V lost 5 bases and J lost 9 bases. Here the CDR3 DNA reads TGTGCCAGTAGTGAGCCTAGCGGGAGACCCATGAGTGAGCAGTTCTTC. Protein product: CASSEPSGRPMSEQFF.

This clone was counted only a few times. The V gene is TRBV7-3, the J gene TRBJ2-2; TRBD2 aligns across 7 bases. Germline lookup yields CDR1 SGHTA and CDR2 FQGTGA. The CDR3 totals 18 residues. J gave up 1 base and V 0 bases, and 8 bases lay outside the gene matches. CDR3 loop: CASSLTRALAENTGELFF. In DNA, the CDR3 is TGTGCCAGCAGCTTAACCCGGGCGCTAGCGGAGAACACCGGGGAGCTGTTTTTT.

The chain is built from TRBV6-1 and TRBJ1-2, with TRBD1 matching 8 bases. Germline assignment: CDR1 MNHNS and CDR2 SASEGT. CDR3 length: 15 amino acids. V lost 5 bases and J lost 4; bases outside the gene matches: 9. In nucleotides, the CDR3 is TGTGCCAGCAGTCCACAGGGGGGCCTTGGCTATGGCTACACCTTC. It is translated as CASSPQGGLGYGYTF.

This sequence joins TRBV5-1 and TRBJ2-7; D perhaps matches TRBD2 (6 bases). Germline V gene data show CDR1 as SGHRS and CDR2 as YFSETQ. This CDR3 spans 13 amino acids. The V and J ends lost 4 bases and 2 bases respectively, with 10 bases between them. The CDR3 nucleotides read TGCGCCAGCAGCGCGGGGACCACCTACGAGCAGTACTTC. Translating gives CASSAGTTYEQYF. Combining the CDR3 with reference TRBV5-1 and TRBJ2-7 gives the whole variable domain KAGVTQTPRYLIKTRGQQVTLSCSPISGHRSVSWYQQTPGQGLQFLFEYFSETQRNKGNFPGRFSGRQFSNSRSEMNVSTLELGDSALYLCASSAGTTYEQYFGPGTRLTVT.

This chain uses TRBV2 with TRBJ2-4, with D hard to call. Per the germline V gene, CDR1 is SNHLY and CDR2 is FYNNEI. Trimming pared 7 bases from V and 1 base from J, leaving 14 bases between. The CDR3 has 15 amino acids. CDR3 DNA: TGTGCCAGCAAGGGCCAGCCCGTGGCCAAAAACATTCAGTACTTC. It is translated as CASKGQPVAKNIQYF.

The rearrangement joins TRBV5-1 to TRBJ1-5, with D uncertain. Looked up from germline, CDR1 is SGHRS and CDR2 is YFSETQ. The CDR3 is 11 residues long. The germline V and J ends were trimmed by 1 base and 6 bases, with 2 bases remaining between them. CDR3 sequence (DNA): TGCGCCAGCAGCTTGTGTCAGCCCCAGCATTTT. This gives the protein CASSLCQPQHF.

The rearrangement uses TRBV10-3 and TRBJ2-7; D not resolved. CDR3 length: 16 amino acids. Per germline, CDR1 ENHRY and CDR2 SYGVKD. V lost 2 bases, J lost 2 bases, and 16 bases lay in between. The CDR3 sequence is CAISEGVGPVTYEQYF. In nucleotides, the CDR3 is TGTGCCATCAGTGAGGGGGTCGGGCCTGTTACCTACGAGCAGTACTTC.